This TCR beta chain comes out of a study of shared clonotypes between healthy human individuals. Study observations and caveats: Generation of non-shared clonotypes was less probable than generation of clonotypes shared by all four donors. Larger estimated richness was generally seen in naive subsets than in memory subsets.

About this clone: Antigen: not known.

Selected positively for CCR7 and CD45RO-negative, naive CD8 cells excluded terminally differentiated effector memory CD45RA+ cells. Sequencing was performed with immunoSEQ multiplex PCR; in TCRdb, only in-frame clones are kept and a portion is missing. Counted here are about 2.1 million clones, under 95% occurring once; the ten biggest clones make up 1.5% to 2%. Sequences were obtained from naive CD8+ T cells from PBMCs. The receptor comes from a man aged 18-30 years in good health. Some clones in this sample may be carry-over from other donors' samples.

The CDR3 sequence: CASTKTGGGNEQYF. Here the CDR3 DNA reads TGTGCCAGCACCAAGACAGGGGGCGGAAACGAGCAGTACTTC. The V call is TRBV25-1, the J call TRBJ2-7; 10 nucleotides align to TRBD1. J was trimmed by 5 bases and V by 7 bases; bases with no gene match: 8. Looked up from germline, CDR1 is MGHDK and CDR2 is SYGVNS. The CDR3 covers 14 residues.